This TCR beta chain is from a study of early T cells in non-severe SARS-CoV-2 infection. At least ten counts were recorded for this clonotype. Germline V lookup: CDR1 LNHNV, CDR2 YYDKDF (reference sequence). V lost 2 bases, J lost 5 bases, and 5 bases stayed unmatched. CDR3 length: 15 amino acids. One entry per CDR3 protein results from TCRdb running MiXCR on the 5' RACE reads. The table lists more than 45,000 distinct CDR3 sequences, roughly 12% of them singletons. This rearrangement joins TRBV15 to TRBJ2-5; TRBD1 matches at 10 bases. This TCR was recovered from an adult who was a healthcare worker with PCR-confirmed SARS-CoV-2 infection or an uninfected control (not recorded which). The sample taken for sequencing was whole blood. The CDR3 DNA reads TGTGCCACCAGCAGATCGGGACAGGGGCGGGAGACCCAGTACTTC. As protein: CATSRSGQGRETQYF. Complete variable domain (other parts from reference TRBV15 and TRBJ2-5): DAMVIQNPRYQVTQFGKPVTLSCSQTLNHNVMYWYQQKSSQAPKLLFHYYDKDFNNEADTPDNFQSRRPNTSFCFLDIRSPGLGDTAMYLCATSRSGQGRETQYFGPGTRLLVL.